A selection of T cell receptor beta chains follows, all from one sample in a study of shared clonotypes between healthy human individuals. Assay: immunoSEQ multiplex PCR; the TCRdb copy retains only in-frame clones and omits some. The sample shows about 1.1 million clones, around 78% of them seen only once. Sequences were obtained from memory CD4+ T cells from PBMCs. The receptors were gathered from a man aged 18 to 35 in good health. Some clones in this sample may be carry-over from other donors' samples. CDR3s include the opening cysteine and the closing phenylalanine or tryptophan. The D gene is left open where the match is weak. A clone size is listed for some rows: how often the clone was seen (once, few, many), or a class if it is expanded.

length,J,V,size,D,DNA,CDR3
13,TRBJ1-2,TRBV5-1,few,-,TGCGCCAGCAGCTTGGTAGGGAGGGATGGCTACACCTTC,CASSLVGRDGYTF
14,TRBJ2-7,TRBV28,-,-,TGTGCCAGCTGCCCGGTAGGGACAACCTACGAGCAGTACTTC,CASCPVGTTYEQYF
13,TRBJ2-5,TRBV5-1,once,-,TGCGCCAGCACGGACGATTCAAAAGAGACCCAGTACTTC,CASTDDSKETQYF
15,TRBJ2-1,TRBV6-4,-,TRBD1,TGTGCCAGCAGTGGCAAGCCGGACAGGTACAATGAGCAGTTCTTC,CASSGKPDRYNEQFF
16,TRBJ1-3,TRBV28,-,TRBD1,TGTGCCAGCAGTTTAAGGGACAGGGTGATAAAAAACACCATATATTTT,CASSLRDRVIKNTIYF
15,TRBJ2-5,TRBV5-1,-,-,TGCGCCAGCAGCCAAGACCCTCTGGGGATGGAGACCCAGTACTTC,CASSQDPLGMETQYF
14,TRBJ2-7,TRBV6-6,-,TRBD2,TGTGCCAGCAGATTAAGCGGGAGCTCCTACGAGCAGTACTTC,CASRLSGSSYEQYF
13,TRBJ1-2,TRBV6-6,-,-,TGTGCCAGCAGTTACGGGGGCGACTATGGCTACACCTTC,CASSYGGDYGYTF
12,TRBJ2-7,TRBV11-2,-,-,TGTGCCAGCAGCGTAGACAGAGACGAGCAGTACTTC,CASSVDRDEQYF
15,TRBJ1-5,TRBV28,-,-,TGTGCCAGCAGGACCTCGACAGGAGGGAATCAGCCCCAGCATTTT,CASRTSTGGNQPQHF
15,TRBJ1-5,TRBV19,-,TRBD1,TGTGCCAGTAGGGCACAGGGGTTTAGCAATCAGCCCCAGCATTTT,CASRAQGFSNQPQHF
14,TRBJ2-7,TRBV5-1,-,-,TGCGCCAGCAGCTTGGGAGACTCCAGTTGGGAGCAGTACTTC,CASSLGDSSWEQYF
15,TRBJ1-1,TRBV5-1,-,TRBD1,TGCGCCAGCAGCTCGGACAGGGCTGGGAACACTGAAGCTTTCTTT,CASSSDRAGNTEAFF
15,TRBJ2-7,TRBV18,-,-,TGTGCCAGCTCACCTAGACAGGAAAGTACCTACGAGCAGTACTTC,CASSPRQESTYEQYF
16,TRBJ1-1,TRBV5-1,many,-,TGCGCCAGCAGCTTGGCATACCGGGGATCGAACACTGAAGCTTTCTTT,CASSLAYRGSNTEAFF
14,TRBJ1-5,TRBV9,-,-,TGTGCCAGCAGCGACGGCAGGTCTTCGGGACCCCAGCATTTT,CASSDGRSSGPQHF
14,TRBJ1-2,TRBV7-9,once,-,TGTGCCAGCAGCTTAGCGATAATGAACTATGGCTACACCTTC,CASSLAIMNYGYTF
14,TRBJ2-7,TRBV5-1,-,-,TGCGCCAGCAGATTGACAGACCGCTCCTACGAGCAGTACTTC,CASRLTDRSYEQYF
14,TRBJ2-5,TRBV28,-,TRBD1,TGTGCCAGCAGTTCCACCGACAGGGAAGAGACCCAGTACTTC,CASSSTDREETQYF
15,TRBJ2-7,TRBV5-4,-,TRBD1,TGTGCCAGCAGCTTGGGGGCAGGGGGCCCCTACGAGCAGTACTTC,CASSLGAGGPYEQYF
14,TRBJ1-1,TRBV19,-,TRBD1,TGTGCCAGCTACAGGGGGATCAGTGGCACTGAAGCTTTCTTT,CASYRGISGTEAFF
14,TRBJ1-5,TRBV6-1,few,TRBD1,TGTGCCAGCAGAGATGGGACAGGGCTGCAGCCCCAGCATTTT,CASRDGTGLQPQHF
14,TRBJ2-1,TRBV28,-,-,TGTGCCAGCCGAAGCGGAAGCTCCTACAATGAGCAGTTCTTC,CASRSGSSYNEQFF
14,TRBJ2-1,TRBV6-5,-,-,TGTGCCAGCAGTTCGGAGAGCTCCTACAATGAGCAGTTCTTC,CASSSESSYNEQFF
17,TRBJ2-1,TRBV4-2,-,TRBD2,TGTGCCAGCAGCCAAGATCGGTCAAGCGGGAGTCTGGATGAGCAGTTCTTC,CASSQDRSSGSLDEQFF
14,TRBJ1-2,TRBV6-5,-,-,TGTGCCAGCAGTTACGGGGGGGCCCACTATGGCTACACCTTC,CASSYGGAHYGYTF
15,TRBJ2-1,TRBV7-3,once,-,TGTGCCAGCAGCTTGGTCCGGGGGTCCTACAATGAGCAGTTCTTC,CASSLVRGSYNEQFF
14,TRBJ2-5,TRBV7-2,-,-,TGTGCCAGCAGCTTAGGGGGCGGGAAAGAGACCCAGTACTTC,CASSLGGGKETQYF
16,TRBJ2-7,TRBV18,-,-,TGTGCCAGCTCACCACCCGGGCAGCCGTCCAACTACGAGCAGTACTTC,CASSPPGQPSNYEQYF
15,TRBJ1-5,TRBV4-3,-,-,TGCGCCAGCAGCCAAGATCTAAAGGGGGATCAGCCCCAGCATTTT,CASSQDLKGDQPQHF
15,TRBJ2-7,TRBV2,-,TRBD2,TGTGCCAGCAGTTTGGGACTAGCGGGAGTCTACGAGCAGTACTTC,CASSLGLAGVYEQYF
18,TRBJ2-7,TRBV15,-,-,TGTGCCACCAGCAGAGATCCCTCTCCACTGGGGAGAACCTACGAGCAGTACTTC,CATSRDPSPLGRTYEQYF
16,TRBJ2-5,TRBV28,-,TRBD1,TGTGCCAGCAGTTTCTCGGACAGGGGGCCTCGGGAGACCCAGTACTTC,CASSFSDRGPRETQYF
15,TRBJ1-1,TRBV7-3,-,-,TGTGCCAGCAGCTTAATGGGTTTCGGGAACACTGAAGCTTTCTTT,CASSLMGFGNTEAFF
15,TRBJ2-1,TRBV7-9,-,-,TGTGCCAGCAGTTCCTTGGACACCCCCTACAATGAGCAGTTCTTC,CASSSLDTPYNEQFF
12,TRBJ2-5,TRBV7-2,-,-,TGTGCCAGCAGGCTAGCGTCAGAGACCCAGTACTTC,CASRLASETQYF
15,TRBJ2-7,TRBV7-2,-,-,TGTGCCAGCAGCTTAGATGGGACACCTAGCTACGAGCAGTACTTC,CASSLDGTPSYEQYF
12,TRBJ2-1,TRBV18,-,TRBD1,TGTGCCAGCTCAACAGGGGCGGATGAGCAGTTCTTC,CASSTGADEQFF
18,TRBJ2-1,TRBV27,-,TRBD2,TGTGCCAGCAGTTTTCAGGGACTAGCGGGAGGGGACTACAATGAGCAGTTCTTC,CASSFQGLAGGDYNEQFF
15,TRBJ1-3,TRBV2,-,-,TGTGCCAGCAGTGAAGCCCGGGGTACTGGAAACACCATATATTTT,CASSEARGTGNTIYF
17,TRBJ1-4,TRBV13,few,TRBD1,TGTGCCAGCAGCTTACTCCAGGGGGGGAGTCGAGGAGAAAAACTGTTTTTT,CASSLLQGGSRGEKLFF
10,TRBJ2-7,TRBV28,-,-,TGTGCCAGCAGCCGGGGAGAGCAGTACTTC,CASSRGEQYF
16,TRBJ2-7,TRBV27,-,TRBD1,TGTGCCAGCAGTTCGGGGAGGGGACAGGGGATTTACGAGCAGTACTTC,CASSSGRGQGIYEQYF
15,TRBJ2-7,TRBV5-1,-,TRBD2,TGCGCCAGCAGCTTGGAGTTGGTAAGCGGGACGAAGCAGTACTTC,CASSLELVSGTKQYF
13,TRBJ1-2,TRBV6-1,few,-,TGTGCCAGCATATCAGGGACGGGCTATGGCTACACCTTC,CASISGTGYGYTF
16,TRBJ1-1,TRBV28,-,-,TGTGCCAGCAGTTTATTACCCGGATCGCTTGTCACTGAAGCTTTCTTT,CASSLLPGSLVTEAFF
13,TRBJ2-7,TRBV5-1,-,TRBD1,TGCGCCAGCAGCTGGACAGGGGCCTACGAGCAGTACTTC,CASSWTGAYEQYF
14,TRBJ1-1,TRBV6-6,-,-,TGTGCCAGCAGTTACTTAGGGGGGGACACTGAAGCTTTCTTT,CASSYLGGDTEAFF
14,TRBJ1-2,TRBV15,-,-,TGTGCCACCAGCAGAGAACCAAGGCCCTATGGCTACACCTTC,CATSREPRPYGYTF
16,TRBJ1-1,TRBV6-5,once,-,TGTGCCAGCAGTTACTCGAGGTTCAGAAAAAACACTGAAGCTTTCTTT,CASSYSRFRKNTEAFF
11,TRBJ1-2,TRBV28,-,-,TGTGCCAGCGGGCAAAACTATGGCTACACCTTC,CASGQNYGYTF
16,TRBJ2-7,TRBV7-2,-,-,TGTGCCAGCAGCCCGGATTGGAGTGGGGTTATCTACGAGCAGTACTTC,CASSPDWSGVIYEQYF
16,TRBJ1-2,TRBV11-2,-,TRBD1,TGTGCCAGCAGCCAATTCACGGCGGACAGGTTTTATGGCTACACCTTC,CASSQFTADRFYGYTF
15,TRBJ2-5,TRBV18,-,-,TGTGCCAGCTCACCACCGGGAACCTGGGGGGAGACCCAGTACTTC,CASSPPGTWGETQYF
15,TRBJ2-7,TRBV7-9,-,TRBD1,TGTGCCAGCAGCCACGGACAGGGGAGGGCCTACGAGCAGTACTTC,CASSHGQGRAYEQYF